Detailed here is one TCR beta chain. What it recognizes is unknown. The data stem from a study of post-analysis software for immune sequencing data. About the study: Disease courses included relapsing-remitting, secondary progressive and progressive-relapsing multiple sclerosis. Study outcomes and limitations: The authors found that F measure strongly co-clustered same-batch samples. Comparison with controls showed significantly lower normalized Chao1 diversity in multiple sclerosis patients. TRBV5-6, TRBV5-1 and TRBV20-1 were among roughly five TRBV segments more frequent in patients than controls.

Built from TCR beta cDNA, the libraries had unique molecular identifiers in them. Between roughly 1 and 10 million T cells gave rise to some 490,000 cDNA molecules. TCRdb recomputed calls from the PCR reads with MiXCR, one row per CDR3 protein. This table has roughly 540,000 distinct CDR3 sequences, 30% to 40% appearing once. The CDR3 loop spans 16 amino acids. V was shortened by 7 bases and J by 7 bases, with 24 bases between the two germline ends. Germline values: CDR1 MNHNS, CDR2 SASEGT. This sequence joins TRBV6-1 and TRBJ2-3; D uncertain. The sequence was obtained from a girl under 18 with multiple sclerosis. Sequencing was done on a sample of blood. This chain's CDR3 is CASTLGPPIVRNTQYF. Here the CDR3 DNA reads TGTGCCAGCACCCTTGGACCCCCTATTGTCCGGAATACGCAGTATTTT.